Following are 22 T cell receptor beta chains from one sample sequenced in a study of early T cells in non-severe SARS-CoV-2 infection. Each CDR3 protein is one row after TCRdb ran MiXCR on the 5' RACE reads. Altogether some 52,000 distinct CDR3 sequences are present, 8% to 10% being singletons, with the ten largest covering about a tenth. What was sequenced was whole blood. The source of these receptors is an adult who was a healthcare worker with PCR-confirmed SARS-CoV-2 infection or an uninfected control (not recorded which).

This clonotype was recorded a few times. The CDR3 sequence is CASSSTGGTNYGYTF. CDR3 in DNA: TGCGCCAGCAGCTCTACAGGGGGTACTAACTATGGCTACACCTTC. This chain links TRBV5-1 with TRBJ1-2, with 8 positions matching TRBD1. CDR1 is SGHRS, CDR2 YFSETQ, per germline. The CDR3 loop spans 15 amino acids. V shed 3 bases, J shed 0 bases, and the junction held 4 bases outside the gene matches.

This clonotype was detected a few times. The rearrangement links TRBV11-2 to TRBJ1-3; D gene uncertain. The CDR3 runs to 13 residues. Germline V lookup: CDR1 SGHAT, CDR2 FQNNGV. In DNA, the CDR3 is TGTGCTGCCCGGGTACGAACTGGAAACACCATATATTTT. It specifies CAARVRTGNTIYF. Complete variable domain (other parts from reference TRBV11-2 and TRBJ1-3): EAGVAQSPRYKIIEKRQSVAFWCNPISGHATLYWYQQILGQGPKLLIQFQNNGVVDDSQLPKDRFSAERLKGVDSTLKIQPAKLEDSAVYLCAARVRTGNTIYFGEGSWLTVV.

The chain links TRBV11-2 to TRBJ2-7; D uncertain. This CDR3 comprises 12 residues. With 1 base removed from V and 6 bases from J, the gap between germline ends came to 7 bases. Germline CDR1 and CDR2: SGHAT and FQNNGV. The DNA of the CDR3 is TGTGCCAGCAGCTTAGGCATGATCGAGCAGTACTTC. Amino acids: CASSLGMIEQYF.

This chain uses TRBV6-2 or TRBV6-3 with TRBJ1-2; D is uncertain. CDR1 and CDR2 from the germline V gene are MNHEY and SVGEGT. Trimming took 7 bases from V and 8 from J, leaving 17 bases between them. This CDR3 region has 13 residues. CDR3 in DNA: TGTGCCAGCACCCCCCAGGAGGGCTACGGCTACACCTTC. Translating gives CASTPQEGYGYTF.

This clonotype was picked up a small number of times. V gene TRBV3-1 combines with J gene TRBJ2-5; the D is unclear. V was shortened by 1 base and J by 6 bases, with 12 bases between the two germline ends. The germline CDR1 and CDR2 sequences are LGHDT and YNNKEL (reference sequence). This CDR3 has 14 amino acids. The CDR3 loop reads CASSQVRESKTQYF. The CDR3 nucleotides are TGTGCCAGCAGCCAAGTAAGAGAGTCGAAGACCCAGTACTTC.

The rearrangement joins TRBV27 to TRBJ2-1; D remains unclear. The V end was cut by 3 bases, the J end by 4 bases, with 7 bases between. Germline V gene lookup returns CDR1 MNHEY and CDR2 SMNVEV (reference sequence). This CDR3 has 13 amino acids. For the CDR3, the DNA is TGTGCCAGCAGTTTCTCGACTTACAATGAGCAGTTCTTC. This codes for CASSFSTYNEQFF.

The chain is built from TRBV20-1 and TRBJ2-3; TRBD1 aligns across 10 bases. The junction had 10 bases not matched to a gene; V was cut back by 8 bases and J by 2 bases. There are 15 residues in the CDR3. Germline CDR1 reads DFQATT; CDR2 reads SNEGSKA (reference sequence). For the CDR3, the DNA is TGCAGTCCGACGACAGGGGGCGCGAACACAGATACGCAGTATTTT. Translation: CSPTTGGANTDTQYF.

The V call is TRBV7-2, the J call TRBJ2-5; D unclear. This CDR3 spans 13 amino acids. Germline CDR1 and CDR2: SGHTA and FQGNSA. V shed 1 base and J shed 3 bases, with 6 bases lying between them. CDR3 coding DNA: TGTGCCAGCAGCTTAGATCTAAAAGAGACCCAGTACTTC. Residues: CASSLDLKETQYF.

The chain couples TRBV3-1 to TRBJ2-2; D may be TRBD2 (7 bases). The CDR3 is made up of 14 amino acids. Germline V CDR1 and CDR2: LGHDT, YNNKEL (reference sequence). Trimming removed 8 bases from V and 4 bases from J, with 14 bases in between. CDR3 sequence (DNA): TGTGCCAGCTCCCGGGGGGCGAGCACCGGGGAGCTGTTTTTT. It encodes CASSRGASTGELFF.

The chain couples TRBV5-4 to TRBJ2-5, with D tentatively TRBD1 (6 bases). CDR3 length: 13 amino acids. The germline V and J ends were trimmed by 1 base and 5 bases, with 9 bases remaining between them. Germline lookup yields CDR1 SGHNT and CDR2 YYREEE (reference sequence). The chain's CDR3 is CASSLTGLETQYF. The DNA for the CDR3 is TGTGCCAGCAGCTTGACAGGGTTGGAGACCCAGTACTTC.

This clonotype occurred many times. The chain carries TRBV24-1 and TRBJ1-5; possibly TRBD1 for D (6 bases). From germline, CDR1 is KGHDR and CDR2 SFDVKD. V dropped 2 bases and J dropped 3 bases, with 13 bases sitting between them. The CDR3 covers 16 residues. The CDR3 region has the DNA TGTGCCACCAGTGATTCACAGGGTGGGAACAATCAGCCCCAGCATTTT. Translation gives CATSDSQGGNNQPQHF.

This clonotype was recorded at least ten times. The chain joins TRBV7-3 to TRBJ2-1; 7 bases align to TRBD2. The V gene end was trimmed by 9 bases and the J gene end by 10 bases; junction bases not matched to a gene: 12. The CDR3 consists of 13 residues. Per germline, CDR1 SGHTA and CDR2 FQGTGA. The DNA for the CDR3 is TGTGCCAGTTCTCTGGGGGGGATAGCGGAGCAGTTCTTC. Protein sequence: CASSLGGIAEQFF.

J is TRBJ1-1 and V is TRBV12-3 or TRBV12-4; maybe TRBD1 (5 bases). The V end lost 3 bases, the J end lost 2 bases, and 10 bases lay between the germline ends. The CDR3 runs to 14 residues. The CDR3 DNA is TGTGCCAGCAGTTTTGGCACAGGAAACACTGAAGCTTTCTTT. It is translated as CASSFGTGNTEAFF.

This clonotype has a single count. This chain uses TRBV5-6 with TRBJ2-2; unclear D gene. This CDR3 region has 14 residues. CDR1 and CDR2 (germline): SGHDT, YYEEEE. Trimming left V 1 base short and J 5 bases short, with 9 bases between. The CDR3 coding sequence is TGTGCCAGCAGCTTGCCCGGAGCTACCGGGGAGCTGTTTTTT. It encodes CASSLPGATGELFF.

This clonotype was seen at least ten times. The chain links TRBV20-1 to TRBJ2-3; D is ambiguous. The CDR3 contains 14 residues. The germline gives CDR1 DFQATT, CDR2 SNEGSKA (reference sequence). V shed 3 bases and J shed 0 bases, with 10 bases lying between them. CDR3 amino acids: CSASSVTSTDTQYF. The CDR3 DNA sequence: TGCAGTGCTAGTTCGGTAACTAGCACAGATACGCAGTATTTT.

A word on this clonotype: The junction shows a germline mismatch at one end, possibly a read error. The V and J genes are TRBV27 and TRBJ1-2; D not resolved. Germline V gene lookup returns CDR1 MNHEY and CDR2 SMNVEV (reference sequence). CDR3 size: 13 residues. CDR3 bases: TGTGCCAGCAGTATATCGCCGCCAGCTGGCTACACCTTC. It specifies CASSISPPAGYTF.

This clonotype was observed at least ten times. The genes are TRBV6-6 and TRBJ2-5, with 8 bases matching TRBD2. Germline CDR1 MNHNY, CDR2 SVGAGI (reference sequence). There are 16 residues in the CDR3. Trimming took 0 bases from V and 5 from J; bases not matched to a gene: 8. The CDR3 DNA follows: TGTGCCAGCAGTTACTCGAGGACTAGCCGGAGCGAGACCCAGTACTTC. Translation: CASSYSRTSRSETQYF.

This clonotype was picked up a small number of times. The V call is TRBV19, the J call TRBJ2-7; weak D call: TRBD2 (5 bases). The CDR3 covers 13 residues. Trimming took off 7 bases at V and 7 bases at J, with 17 bases between the two ends. In germline, CDR1 is LNHDA, CDR2 SQIVND (reference sequence). The DNA of the CDR3 is TGTGCCAGTAAGCGGACCAGATTTAGTGAGCAGTACTTC. This translates into CASKRTRFSEQYF.

The sample holds many counts of this clonotype. The rearrangement links TRBV7-3 to TRBJ1-4, with D unresolved. The CDR3 covers 15 residues. Germline values: CDR1 SGHTA, CDR2 FQGTGA. The V gene lost 2 bases and the J gene lost 12 bases, with 19 bases spanning the gap. In DNA form, the CDR3 reads TGTGCCAGCAGCTTATTAAGGACCGCTCGCGGGGAACTGTTTTTT. It encodes CASSLLRTARGELFF. The full variable domain, rest sourced from reference TRBV7-3 and TRBJ1-4, is GAGVSQTPSNKVTEKGKYVELRCDPISGHTALYWYRQSLGQGPEFLIYFQGTGAADDSGLPNDRFFAVRPEGSVSTLKIQRTERGDSAVYLCASSLLRTARGELFFGSGTQLSVL.

A few counts support this clonotype. The chain carries TRBV21-1 and TRBJ2-5; the DNA was not compared with TRBD2, the D call given in the table. TRBV21-1 is described as a pseudogene. The CDR3 is 14 residues long. CDR3 region: CASSSGRFQETQYF. Written as DNA, the CDR3 is TGTGCCAGCAGCAGCGGGAGGTTCCAAGAGACCCAGTACTTC.

Many counts were recorded for this clonotype. This chain joins TRBV5-4 and TRBJ2-7; 7 nucleotides line up with TRBD1. The CDR3 has 13 amino acids. V shed 0 bases and J 3 bases; nucleotides not matched to a gene: 0. Germline V lookup: CDR1 SGHNT, CDR2 YYREEE (reference sequence). The chain's CDR3 is CASSLDRGYEQYF. The CDR3 DNA follows: TGTGCCAGCAGCTTGGACAGGGGCTACGAGCAGTACTTC.

CDR3 residues: CASSTRTHRESNYGYTF. CDR3 in DNA: TGTGCCAGTAGCACCCGAACACACAGGGAATCTAACTATGGCTACACCTTC. The chain couples TRBV19 to TRBJ1-2, with D possibly TRBD1 on 6 matching bases. The germline gives CDR1 LNHDA, CDR2 SQIVND (reference sequence). The CDR3 has 17 residues. V was trimmed by 6 bases and J by 0 bases, leaving 20 bases between them.